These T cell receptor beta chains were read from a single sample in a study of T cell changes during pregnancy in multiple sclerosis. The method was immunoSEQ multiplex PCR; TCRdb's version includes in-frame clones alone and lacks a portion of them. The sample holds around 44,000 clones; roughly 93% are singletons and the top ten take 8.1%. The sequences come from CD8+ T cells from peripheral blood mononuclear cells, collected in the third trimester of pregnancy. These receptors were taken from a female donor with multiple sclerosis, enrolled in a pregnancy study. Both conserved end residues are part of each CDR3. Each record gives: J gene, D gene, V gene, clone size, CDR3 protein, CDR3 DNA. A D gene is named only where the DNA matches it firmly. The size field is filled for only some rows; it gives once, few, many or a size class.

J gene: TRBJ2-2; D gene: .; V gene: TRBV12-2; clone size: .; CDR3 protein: CASRLPRHSTGELFF; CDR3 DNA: TGTGCAAGTCGCTTACCCAGACATTCCACCGGGGAGCTGTTTTTT
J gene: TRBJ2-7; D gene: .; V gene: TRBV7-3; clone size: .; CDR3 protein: CASSLSARGHEQYF; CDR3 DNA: TGTGCCAGCAGCCTCAGCGCCCGGGGTCACGAGCAGTACTTC
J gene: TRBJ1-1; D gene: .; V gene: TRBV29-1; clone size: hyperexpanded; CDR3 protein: CSVDSQDEAFF; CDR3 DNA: TGCAGCGTTGATTCGCAGGATGAAGCTTTCTTT
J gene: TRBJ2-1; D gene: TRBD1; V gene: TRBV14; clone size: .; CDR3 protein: CASSHRQGIGEQFF; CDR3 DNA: TGTGCCAGCAGCCACAGACAGGGAATTGGTGAGCAGTTCTTC
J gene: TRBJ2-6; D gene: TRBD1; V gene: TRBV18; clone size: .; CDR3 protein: CASSPWTGVAGANVLTF; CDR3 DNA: TGTGCCAGCTCACCATGGACAGGGGTGGCTGGGGCCAACGTCCTGACTTTC
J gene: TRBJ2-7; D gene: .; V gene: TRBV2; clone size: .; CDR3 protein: CASSEGQGLTYEQYF; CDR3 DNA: TGTGCCAGCAGTGAAGGACAGGGACTTACCTACGAGCAGTACTTC
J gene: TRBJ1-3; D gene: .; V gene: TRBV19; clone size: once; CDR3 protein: CASSPSSGNTIYF; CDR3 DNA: TGTGCCAGTAGTCCCAGCTCTGGAAACACCATATATTTT
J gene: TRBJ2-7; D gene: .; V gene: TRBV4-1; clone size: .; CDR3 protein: CASSQARSVTYEQYF; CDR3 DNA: TGCGCCAGCAGCCAAGCCCGGTCCGTAACCTACGAGCAGTACTTC
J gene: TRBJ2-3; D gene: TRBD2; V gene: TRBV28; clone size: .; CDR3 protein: CASSSFLAGATDTQYF; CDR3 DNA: TGTGCCAGCAGTTCCTTCCTAGCGGGGGCCACAGATACGCAGTATTTT
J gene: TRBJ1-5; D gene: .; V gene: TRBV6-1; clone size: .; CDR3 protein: CASSGDSRGQPQHF; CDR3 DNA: TGTGCCAGCAGTGGGGACTCAAGGGGACAGCCCCAGCATTTT
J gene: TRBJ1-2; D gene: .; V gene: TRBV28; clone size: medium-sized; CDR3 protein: CASSLWSYGYTF; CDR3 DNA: TGTGCCAGCAGTTTATGGAGCTATGGCTACACCTTC
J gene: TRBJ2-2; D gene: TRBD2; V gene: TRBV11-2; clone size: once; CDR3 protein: CASSVEPGLNTGELFF; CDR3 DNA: TGTGCCAGCAGCGTCGAGCCGGGACTAAACACCGGGGAGCTGTTTTTT
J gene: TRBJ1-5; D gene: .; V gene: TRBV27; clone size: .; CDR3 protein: CASSLTGFNQPQHF; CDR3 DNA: TGTGCCAGCAGTTTGACGGGTTTTAATCAGCCCCAGCATTTT
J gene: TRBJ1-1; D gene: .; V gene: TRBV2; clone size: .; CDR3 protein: CASLPSMEGIVAEAFF; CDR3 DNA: TGTGCCAGCCTCCCATCTATGGAGGGAATCGTCGCTGAAGCTTTCTTT
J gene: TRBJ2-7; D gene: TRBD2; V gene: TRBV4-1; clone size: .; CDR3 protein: CASSQVGRGYYEQYF; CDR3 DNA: TGCGCCAGCAGCCAAGTGGGGAGGGGCTACTACGAGCAGTACTTC
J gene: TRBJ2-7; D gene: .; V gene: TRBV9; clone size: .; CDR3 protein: CASSVAEGGSSYEQYF; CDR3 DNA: TGTGCCAGCAGCGTAGCTGAGGGGGGGAGCTCCTACGAGCAGTACTTC
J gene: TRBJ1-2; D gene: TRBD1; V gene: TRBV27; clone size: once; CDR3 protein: CASSASGGDYGYTF; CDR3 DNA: TGTGCCAGCAGTGCTTCAGGGGGTGACTATGGCTACACCTTC
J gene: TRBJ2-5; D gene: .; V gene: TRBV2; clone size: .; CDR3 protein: CATLERAQETQYF; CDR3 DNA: TGTGCCACTCTGGAGCGGGCACAAGAGACCCAGTACTTC